The 24 T cell receptor beta chains reported below all come from one sample, sequenced in a study of T cells after yellow fever vaccination. Via MiXCR, TCRdb re-called the 5' RACE reads, giving one row per CDR3 protein. The sample has more than 300,000 distinct CDR3 sequences; approximately 7% are singletons. This sample comprised PBMCs, obtained around 45 days after the first yellow fever vaccination. All receptors derive from a man between 18 and 35 years old who received the YFV17D yellow fever vaccine.

This clonotype was counted a few times. The CDR3 DNA reads as TGTGCCAGCAGCTTTACAAAAGCCTCCTACGAGCAGTACGTC. Encoded protein: CASSFTKASYEQYV. The genes are TRBV5-5 and TRBJ2-7, with D unclear. The CDR3 consists of 14 residues. V lost 2 bases and J lost 0, with 9 bases in between. From germline, CDR1 is SGHKS and CDR2 YYEKEE (reference sequence).

The J gene is TRBJ2-1, the V gene TRBV2; D is ambiguous. The CDR3 is made up of 12 amino acids. V lost 0 bases and J 15 bases, leaving 12 bases between the germline ends. Germline V gives CDR1 SNHLY, CDR2 FYNNEI. The CDR3: CASSEALLYPFF. CDR3 coding DNA: TGTGCCAGCAGTGAAGCGCTTCTTTATCCGTTCTTC.

At least ten counts were recorded for this clonotype. This chain joins TRBV29-1 and TRBJ2-3; D not resolved. Germline V lookup: CDR1 SQVTM, CDR2 ANQGSEA. The CDR3 spans 14 residues. V was shortened by 0 bases and J by 4 bases, with 11 bases between the two germline ends. The CDR3 bases are TGCAGCGTTGAAGATCCCCGCGCGTCAGATACGCAGTATTTT. Its translation: CSVEDPRASDTQYF.

The chain has TRBV4-1 and TRBJ2-3; D is possibly TRBD2 (7 bases). Per the germline V gene, CDR1 is MGHRA and CDR2 is YSYEKL. V lost 1 base and J lost 3, with 14 bases in between. The CDR3 consists of 16 residues. CDR3 bases: TGCGCCAGCAGCCAAGGAGGGGGGGGGGCAACAGATACGCAGTATTTT. This codes for CASSQGGGGATDTQYF.

The V gene is TRBV5-1, the J gene TRBJ1-1, with a tentative D call TRBD1 (5 bases). Trimming left V 2 bases short and J 2 bases short, with 7 bases between. The CDR3 runs 13 residues. Germline assignment: CDR1 SGHRS and CDR2 YFSETQ. In DNA, the CDR3 is TGCGCCAGCAGCTTCGACAGTAACACTGAAGCTTTCTTT. Amino acids: CASSFDSNTEAFF.

This chain uses TRBV7-2 with TRBJ2-2, with D possibly being TRBD2 (5 bases). Germline-derived CDR1 and CDR2 are SGHTA and FQGNSA. Trimming shortened V by 5 bases and J by 5 bases, and 12 bases separated the two germline ends. The CDR3 is 14 amino acids. As DNA, the CDR3 is TGTGCCAGCAGCATCGGGTGGGAGACCGGGGAGCTGTTTTTT. Encoded protein: CASSIGWETGELFF.

This chain links TRBV19 with TRBJ1-5, with 10 bases identical to TRBD1. Per the germline V gene, CDR1 is LNHDA and CDR2 is SQIVND (reference sequence). V trimming: 3 bases; J trimming: 6 bases; junction bases outside the gene matches: 8. This CDR3 comprises 16 residues. The CDR3 bases are TGTGCCAGTAGTATCTCGGGACAGGGGAGGAGTCAGCCCCAGCATTTT. Amino acid sequence: CASSISGQGRSQPQHF. Using reference TRBV19 and TRBJ1-5 for the parts outside the CDR3, the full variable domain is DGGITQSPKYLFRKEGQNVTLSCEQNLNHDAMYWYRQDPGQGLRLIYYSQIVNDFQKGDIAEGYSVSREKKESFPLTVTSAQKNPTAFYLCASSISGQGRSQPQHFGDGTRLSIL.

This clonotype was found a few times. V usage is TRBV11-3 and J usage is TRBJ2-5, with 7 bases lining up with TRBD1. The length of the CDR3 is 13 residues. Germline V gene data show CDR1 as SGHNT and CDR2 as YENEEA. The V gene end was trimmed by 5 bases and the J gene end by 5 bases; junction bases not matched to a gene: 5. The CDR3, as DNA: TGTGCCAGCAGCCAGGGACAGCGGGAGACCCAGTACTTC. Its translation: CASSQGQRETQYF. Full variable domain (outside the CDR3, taken from reference TRBV11-3 and TRBJ2-5): EAGVVQSPRYKIIEKKQPVAFWCNPISGHNTLYWYLQNLGQGPELLIRYENEEAVDDSQLPKDRFSAERLKGVDSTLKIQPAELGDSAVYLCASSQGQRETQYFGPGTRLLVL.

This clonotype was detected a few times. CDR3 amino acids: CASSPRYSGTDEQYF. Written as DNA, the CDR3 is TGTGCCAGCTCACCACGTTATTCCGGGACAGACGAGCAGTACTTC. The chain employs TRBV18 and TRBJ2-7; TRBD1 matches 7 bases. The germline V gene encodes CDR1 KGHSH and CDR2 LQKENI. The CDR3 consists of 15 residues. The ends lost 1 base at V and 5 bases at J; junction bases unmatched: 8.

This clonotype was counted at least ten times. The chain has TRBV5-1 and TRBJ2-7; D may be TRBD2 (5 bases). The length of the CDR3 is 12 residues. V was pared by 5 bases and J by 4 bases, with 10 bases between. Germline loops: CDR1 SGHRS, CDR2 YFSETQ. For the CDR3, the DNA is TGCGCCAGCAGTTCAGAGGGATACGAGCAGTACTTC. It translates to CASSSEGYEQYF.

The rearrangement joins TRBV7-3 to TRBJ2-3, with TRBD2 matching 14 bases. V lost 5 bases to trimming and J lost 2 bases; unmatched junction nucleotides: 12. Germline loops: CDR1 SGHTA, CDR2 FQGTGA. The CDR3 runs 19 residues. The CDR3 coding sequence is TGTGCCAGCAGCGGAGTCCCGGGACTAGCGGGGGATATCACAGATACGCAGTATTTT. Translation: CASSGVPGLAGDITDTQYF.

This clonotype turned up a few times. This chain links TRBV20-1 with TRBJ1-1, with TRBD1 matching over 10 bases. The CDR3 consists of 14 residues. Germline V gene sequence: CDR1 DFQATT, CDR2 SNEGSKA (reference sequence). The V and J ends lost 3 bases and 10 bases, in that order; junction bases with no gene match: 11. The CDR3 region is CSARDRDRGRGAFF. CDR3 nucleotide sequence: TGCAGTGCTAGGGACCGGGACAGGGGTCGGGGAGCTTTCTTT.

This clonotype was seen repeatedly, ten times or more. The rearrangement uses TRBV28 and TRBJ1-4; TRBD1 aligns across 12 bases. This CDR3 has 15 amino acids. Trimming removed 3 bases from V and 8 bases from J; junction bases left unmatched: 4. Germline values: CDR1 MDHEN, CDR2 SYDVKM. The CDR3: CASSFRDRGQEKLFF. For the CDR3, the DNA is TGTGCCAGCAGTTTTCGGGACAGGGGGCAAGAAAAACTGTTTTTT.

This chain connects TRBV4-3 to TRBJ2-7; either TRBD1 or TRBD2 may fit D (5 bases each). Looked up from germline, CDR1 is LGHNA and CDR2 is YSLEER. The CDR3 contains 14 residues. Trimming shortened V by 1 base and J by 4 bases, and 11 bases separated the two germline ends. Here the CDR3 reads CASSQGGRGYEQYF. In DNA, the CDR3 is TGCGCCAGCAGCCAAGGGGGCAGAGGGTACGAGCAGTACTTC.

This clonotype occurred a few times. The chain couples TRBV6-1 to TRBJ1-1, with a tentative D call TRBD1 (5 bases). This CDR3 has 13 residues. V was shortened by 10 bases and J by 5 bases, with 17 bases between the two germline ends. The germline gives CDR1 MNHNS, CDR2 SASEGT. CDR3 sequence: CAIGAGSGTEAFF. The DNA for the CDR3 is TGTGCCATCGGGGCAGGGTCGGGGACTGAAGCTTTCTTT.

In this sample, this clonotype turned up many times. The chain employs TRBV12-3 or TRBV12-4 and TRBJ2-1; 9 nucleotides line up with TRBD2. This CDR3 has 13 amino acids. The J segment lost 4 bases and the V segment lost 10 bases, leaving 5 bases of the junction unmatched. DNA of the CDR3: TGTGCCAACCCGGGACTAGCTTACAATGAGCAGTTCTTC. Translating it yields CANPGLAYNEQFF.

The CDR3 nucleotides are TGTGCCAGCAGCTCATGGGACATAGCCACAGATACGCAGTATTTT. It translates to CASSSWDIATDTQYF. J is TRBJ2-3 and V is TRBV7-2; D is perhaps TRBD1 (6 bases). The CDR3 contains 15 residues. Germline CDR1 is SGHTA and CDR2 is FQGNSA. V lost 4 bases and J 2 bases, leaving 13 bases between the germline ends. Based on the CDR3 plus reference TRBV7-2 and TRBJ2-3, the full variable domain is GAGVSQSPSNKVTEKGKDVELRCDPISGHTALYWYRQSLGQGLEFLIYFQGNSAPDKSGLPSDRFSAERTGGSVSTLTIQRTQQEDSAVYLCASSSWDIATDTQYFGPGTRLTVL.

The chain carries TRBV15 and TRBJ2-1, with 9 bases aligning to TRBD2. Germline loops: CDR1 LNHNV, CDR2 YYDKDF (reference sequence). The CDR3 length is 17 residues. Trimming at V came to 0 bases and at J to 10 bases, leaving 13 bases not matched to a gene. CDR3 loop: CATSREVGAGGPLEQFF. CDR3 nucleotide sequence: TGTGCCACCAGCAGAGAAGTAGGGGCGGGGGGGCCGCTCGAGCAGTTCTTC.

In this sample, this clonotype turned up a few times. The J gene is TRBJ1-6, the V gene TRBV25-1; the match to TRBD1 covers 7 bases. This CDR3 is built from 14 residues. Germline V gives CDR1 MGHDK, CDR2 SYGVNS. V lost 6 bases and J lost 9; bases outside the gene matches: 8. The CDR3 region is CASSPRGTVSPLHF. Here the CDR3 DNA reads TGTGCCAGCAGCCCTCGGGGGACAGTTTCACCCCTCCACTTT.

CDR3 region: CASSQETSSLGPGLWTQYF. The CDR3 nucleotides read TGTGCCAGCAGCCAAGAAACCTCCTCTTTAGGGCCGGGGCTGTGGACCCAGTACTTC. The chain couples TRBV14 to TRBJ2-5; either TRBD1 or TRBD2 may fit D (5 bases each). CDR1 is SGHDN and CDR2 is FVKESK in the germline V gene. With 0 bases removed from V and 7 bases from J, the gap between germline ends came to 27 bases. The CDR3 is 19 amino acids.

In this sample, this clonotype turned up a few times. The genes are TRBV6-5 and TRBJ1-4; D is undetermined. CDR1 is MNHEY, CDR2 SVGAGI, per germline. V was cut by 0 bases and J by 8 bases, with 13 bases left in between. The CDR3 length is 15 residues. CDR3 sequence reads: CASSYSSRAGEKLFF. The CDR3 DNA follows: TGTGCCAGCAGTTACTCGTCTCGGGCGGGAGAAAAACTGTTTTTT.

This clonotype was observed a handful of times. This chain joins TRBV4-1 and TRBJ2-2; D unresolved. V lost 5 bases to trimming and J lost 5 bases, with 21 bases between them. Germline lookup yields CDR1 MGHRA and CDR2 YSYEKL. The CDR3 covers 17 residues. The CDR3 loop reads CASSEAPKTRLTGELFF. The CDR3 DNA is TGCGCCAGCAGCGAAGCCCCAAAAACTCGGTTGACCGGGGAGCTGTTTTTT.

This sequence joins TRBV7-2 and TRBJ1-1; 7 positions match TRBD1. The V and J ends lost 1 base and 1 base, in that order; junction bases with no gene match: 3. Germline CDR1 and CDR2: SGHTA and FQGNSA. This CDR3 spans 15 amino acids. The CDR3 coding sequence is TGTGCCAGCAGCTTAGGTAGGACAGGGAACACTGAAGCTTTCTTT. It is translated as CASSLGRTGNTEAFF.

This clonotype has a count of ten or more. The V and J genes are TRBV5-1 and TRBJ2-1; 10 bases align to TRBD2. The CDR3 spans 16 residues. With V trimmed by 0 bases and J by 7 bases, 7 bases remained unmatched. Looked up from germline, CDR1 is SGHRS and CDR2 is YFSETQ. CDR3 in amino acids: CASSLAASGGGNEQFF. DNA for the CDR3: TGCGCCAGCAGCTTGGCGGCTAGCGGGGGAGGAAATGAGCAGTTCTTC.